This entry lists 18 T cell receptor beta chains sequenced from one sample in a study of human T cells and chemical hapten exposure (dated by TCRdb to the early 2020s). Preparation of the library involved RACE. Sequencing was performed on a NextSeq 500. The public reads were reanalyzed by TCRdb: fastp trimming at Q25, MiXCR alignment, in-frame beta chains only. When rows share a CDR3 protein, they turn into one entry using the most common DNA and genes. In this sample the table shows over 55,000 distinct CDR3 sequences, more than 8% of which occur a single time. The ten largest clones take up roughly 9.1% of the sample. The meaning of the sample's time point label: pre-sensitization, week 0. Taken with the paper, the label for treatment or condition translates to: therapeutic diphenylcyclopropenone sensitization with weekly scalp DPC. The source material was whole blood, sampled in connection with sensitization to the hapten diphenylcyclopropenone (DPC). These receptors all stem from a man aged 35 to 55 with alopecia areata. Some clones in this sample may be carry-over from other donors' samples.

This clonotype appeared many times. The chain has TRBV2 and TRBJ2-5, with 8 bases aligning to TRBD1. V shed 8 bases, J shed 4 bases, and the junction held 3 bases outside the gene matches. Germline V CDR1 and CDR2: SNHLY, FYNNEI. This CDR3 region has 12 residues. The CDR3 nucleotides are TGTGCCAGCGGACAGGGCAGAGAGACCCAGTACTTC. This encodes CASGQGRETQYF. Using reference TRBV2 and TRBJ2-5 for the parts outside the CDR3, the full variable domain is EPEVTQTPSHQVTQMGQEVILRCVPISNHLYFYWYRQILGQKVEFLVSFYNNEISEKSEIFDDQFSVERPDGSNFTLKIRSTKLEDSAMYFCASGQGRETQYFGPGTRLLVL.

The chain has TRBV6-1 and TRBJ2-5, with D possibly called TRBD1 or TRBD2 (5 bases each). The CDR3 contains 14 residues. V was pared by 3 bases and J by 4 bases, with 12 bases between. The V gene's germline CDR1 is MNHNS and CDR2 SASEGT. CDR3 DNA sequence: TGTGCCAGCAGTGATTGGGGGATTGGAGAGACCCAGTACTTC. Amino acid sequence: CASSDWGIGETQYF.

This clonotype was recorded at least ten times. The J gene is TRBJ2-1, the V gene TRBV27; TRBD2 aligns across 10 bases. The trim removed 0 bases at V and 5 bases at J, leaving 4 bases unmatched. Germline loops: CDR1 MNHEY, CDR2 SMNVEV (reference sequence). This CDR3 comprises 16 residues. For the CDR3, the DNA is TGTGCCAGCAGTTTATCCGGGCTAGCGGGAGACAATGAGCAGTTCTTC. Amino acids: CASSLSGLAGDNEQFF.

This clonotype appeared many times. The gene calls are TRBV20-1 and TRBJ2-2; 7 bases line up with TRBD2. The CDR3 covers 15 residues. Germline CDR1 DFQATT, CDR2 SNEGSKA (reference sequence). V lost 5 bases, J lost 6 bases, and 12 bases stayed unmatched. This CDR3 is CSADLPGTKSGELFF. Written as DNA, the CDR3 is TGCAGTGCTGACTTACCCGGGACTAAGTCCGGGGAGCTGTTTTTT.

The V and J genes are TRBV9 and TRBJ2-3; weak D call: TRBD1 (6 bases). The CDR3 spans 15 residues. Trimming stripped 3 bases from V and 1 base from J, with 12 bases between. The germline gives CDR1 SGDLS, CDR2 YYNGEE. The CDR3 loop reads CASSADRSRTDTQYF. In nucleotides, the CDR3 is TGTGCCAGCAGCGCAGACAGGTCCCGCACAGATACGCAGTATTTT.

V usage is TRBV7-2 and J usage is TRBJ2-2; D tentatively reads TRBD1 or TRBD2 (5 bases each). The CDR3 length is 15 residues. The V gene's germline CDR1 is SGHTA and CDR2 FQGNSA. Between the trimmed V and J ends, which lost 4 bases and 6 bases, there was a span of 15 bases. CDR3 in amino acids: CASSYSPLGAGELFF. Here the CDR3 DNA reads TGTGCCAGCAGCTACTCCCCGTTGGGGGCCGGGGAGCTGTTTTTT.

This clonotype was seen a few times. The gene calls are TRBV12-3 or TRBV12-4 and TRBJ2-7; 16 bases map to TRBD2. CDR3 length equals 15 residues. V lost 6 bases and J lost 5; bases outside the gene matches: 4. The CDR3 DNA follows: TGTGCCAGCAGGCCCGGGACTAGCGGGAGGGACGAGCAGTACTTC. This translates into CASRPGTSGRDEQYF.

This clonotype showed up just a few times. The V and J genes are TRBV6-2 or TRBV6-3 and TRBJ2-1, with D possibly being TRBD2 (6 bases). The CDR3 runs 12 residues. Germline CDR1 MNHEY, CDR2 SVGEGT. V dropped 8 bases and J dropped 8 bases, with 13 bases sitting between them. This chain's CDR3 is CASHTGSYEQFF. CDR3 nucleotide sequence: TGTGCCAGCCACACCGGGAGCTATGAGCAGTTCTTC.

The sample holds many counts of this clonotype. The chain couples TRBV7-9 to TRBJ1-1, with TRBD1 matching 7 bases. The germline CDR1 and CDR2 sequences are SEHNR and FQNEAQ (reference sequence). Losses at the gene ends were 3 bases for V and 2 bases for J; bases not matched to a gene: 3. The length of the CDR3 is 14 residues. The CDR3 DNA sequence: TGTGCCAGCAGCTTTACAGGGGCAAACACTGAAGCTTTCTTT. Translated: CASSFTGANTEAFF.

This clonotype has at least ten counts. The chain links TRBV6-5 to TRBJ2-3; 10 bases are shared with TRBD1. The V gene's germline CDR1 is MNHEY and CDR2 SVGAGI. CDR3 length equals 17 residues. V lost 6 bases to trimming and J lost 5 bases; unmatched junction nucleotides: 14. CDR3 sequence reads: CASRNAPGTGARDTQYF. The CDR3 DNA follows: TGTGCCAGCAGAAACGCTCCCGGGACAGGGGCACGAGATACGCAGTATTTT.

This clonotype has more than one count but fewer than ten. This sequence joins TRBV2 and TRBJ2-2; possibly TRBD1 for D (5 bases). The CDR3 runs to 13 residues. V lost 3 bases, J lost 8 bases, and 10 bases lay in between. Germline V gene data show CDR1 as SNHLY and CDR2 as FYNNEI. This CDR3 reads CASSEARAGELFF. The CDR3 region has the DNA TGTGCCAGCAGTGAGGCCAGGGCGGGGGAGCTGTTTTTT.

The gene calls are TRBV24-1 and TRBJ2-1; D is ambiguous. V was trimmed by 4 bases and J by 0 bases, leaving 9 bases between them. CDR3 size: 15 residues. Germline V gene data show CDR1 as KGHDR and CDR2 as SFDVKD. The CDR3 is CATSDGRSSYNEQFF. The CDR3 DNA is TGTGCCACCAGTGACGGACGAAGCTCCTACAATGAGCAGTTCTTC.

This clonotype was seen at least ten times. V is TRBV20-1 and J is TRBJ1-4; D gene ambiguous. The CDR3 loop spans 15 amino acids. Germline CDR1 reads DFQATT; CDR2 reads SNEGSKA (reference sequence). V lost 0 bases and J lost 0, with 8 bases in between. CDR3 residues: CSARDQRATNEKLFF. The CDR3 DNA is TGCAGTGCTAGAGATCAGCGAGCAACTAATGAAAAACTGTTTTTT.

This sequence joins TRBV10-3 and TRBJ2-7; D is undetermined. Trimming pared 0 bases from V and 7 bases from J, leaving 4 bases between. From germline, CDR1 is ENHRY and CDR2 SYGVKD. The CDR3 is made up of 11 amino acids. CDR3 nucleotide sequence: TGTGCCATCAGTGAGTCGAGGGAGCAGTACTTC. This translates into CAISESREQYF.

This clonotype is labeled medium-sized. The rearrangement joins TRBV4-1 to TRBJ2-3; D is possibly TRBD2 (5 bases). CDR3 length: 14 amino acids. V gave up 2 bases and J gave up 6 bases, with 12 bases separating them. Germline V CDR1 and CDR2: MGHRA, YSYEKL. The CDR3 DNA is TGCGCCAGCAGCCAACTAGCCCCGATGGATACGCAGTATTTT. Amino acid sequence: CASSQLAPMDTQYF.

This clonotype was seen more than once but under ten times. The chain has TRBV28 and TRBJ1-5, with D maybe TRBD1 (5 bases). The germline V gene encodes CDR1 MDHEN and CDR2 SYDVKM. CDR3 length equals 13 residues. Trimming took 5 bases from V and 2 from J, leaving 7 bases between them. CDR3 region: CASSETGNQPQHF. The CDR3 DNA reads as TGTGCCAGCAGTGAGACAGGCAATCAGCCCCAGCATTTT.

This clonotype was observed at least ten times. The chain employs TRBV28 and TRBJ1-2; 7 bases fit TRBD1. The V segment lost 7 bases and the J segment 4 bases; nucleotides outside the gene matches: 15. CDR1 is MDHEN, CDR2 SYDVKM, per germline. The CDR3 runs to 16 residues. CDR3 bases: TGTGCCAGCATTACTAACGGGAGGGGGCTCATCTATGGCTACACCTTC. Its translation: CASITNGRGLIYGYTF.

The V and J genes are TRBV25-1 and TRBJ2-3; 8 bases fit TRBD1. Germline CDR1 and CDR2: MGHDK and SYGVNS. The J segment lost 6 bases and the V segment lost 8 bases, leaving 13 bases of the junction unmatched. The CDR3 runs to 15 residues. The CDR3 nucleotides are TGTGCCAGCTCCCCGGGCAGGGGGCACATCGATACGCAGTATTTT. As protein: CASSPGRGHIDTQYF.